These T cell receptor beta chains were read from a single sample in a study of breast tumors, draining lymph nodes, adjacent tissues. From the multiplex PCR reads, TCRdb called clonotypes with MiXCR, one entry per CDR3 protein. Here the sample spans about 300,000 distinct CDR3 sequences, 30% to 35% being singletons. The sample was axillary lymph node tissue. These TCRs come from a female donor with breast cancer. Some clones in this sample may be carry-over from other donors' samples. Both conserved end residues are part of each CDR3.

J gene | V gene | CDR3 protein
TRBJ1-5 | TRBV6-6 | CASRPPGTGGLDNQPQHF
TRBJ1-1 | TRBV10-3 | CAIQGSHDEAFF
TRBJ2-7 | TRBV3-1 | CASSQALGPRYEQYF
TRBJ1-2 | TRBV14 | CASSQARTGKPRYGYTF
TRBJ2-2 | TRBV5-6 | CASSFRGTGELFF
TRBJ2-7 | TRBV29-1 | CSVDDDRGGYEQYF
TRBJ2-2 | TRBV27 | CASSLSGPVNTGELFF
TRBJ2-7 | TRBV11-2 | CASSYQPGLAGGEQYF
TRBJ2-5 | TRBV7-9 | CASSLVVGAVETQYF
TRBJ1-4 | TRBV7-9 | CASSSQGEKLFF
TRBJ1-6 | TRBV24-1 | CAPIPWDRSSPLHF
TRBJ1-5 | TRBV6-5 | CASSRTRGGNQPQHF
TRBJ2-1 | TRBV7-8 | CASSGGGSGKEQFF
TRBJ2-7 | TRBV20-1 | CSASGGQGSYEQYF
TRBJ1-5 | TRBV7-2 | CASSLDGQGVYSNQPQHF
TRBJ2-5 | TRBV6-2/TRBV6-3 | CASSYSAGGPGETQYF
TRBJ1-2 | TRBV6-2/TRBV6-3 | CASSLDRDGYGYTF
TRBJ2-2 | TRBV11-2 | CASSWITLTNTGELFF
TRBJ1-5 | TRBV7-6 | CASSLGQNSNQPQHF